One T cell receptor (beta chain) is described in this entry. This sample was taken from a study of blood T cell repertoires in COVID-19. Study as a whole: Sites across the United States, Italy and Spain contributed samples from acute and convalescent COVID-19. PBMCs, B-cell-depleted T cells, or T cells were the source of the cDNA or gDNA that made up the material.

As handled by the study authors: For nucleated cells, counts were estimated from reference gene primer amplification. Here immunoSEQ multiplex PCR was the method, and the copy in TCRdb shows in-frame clones only, minus some. V and J calls plus clone size are reproduced from that table; the DNA served to infer D and trimming. The sample shows about 40,000 clones, around 90% of them seen only once. Source material: peripheral blood. This sequence originates from a man aged 50 to 59 with active COVID-19.

CDR3 sequence reads: CASSQDPDRVSYEQYF. The CDR3 DNA reads TGTGCCAGCAGCCAAGATCCCGACAGAGTATCCTACGAGCAGTACTTC. The chain combines TRBV4-2 with TRBJ2-7; TRBD1 might be the D (5 bases). Germline V gene lookup returns CDR1 LGHNA and CDR2 YNFKEQ. The CDR3 sequence is 16 residues long. Trimming stripped 0 bases from V and 1 base from J, with 13 bases between.